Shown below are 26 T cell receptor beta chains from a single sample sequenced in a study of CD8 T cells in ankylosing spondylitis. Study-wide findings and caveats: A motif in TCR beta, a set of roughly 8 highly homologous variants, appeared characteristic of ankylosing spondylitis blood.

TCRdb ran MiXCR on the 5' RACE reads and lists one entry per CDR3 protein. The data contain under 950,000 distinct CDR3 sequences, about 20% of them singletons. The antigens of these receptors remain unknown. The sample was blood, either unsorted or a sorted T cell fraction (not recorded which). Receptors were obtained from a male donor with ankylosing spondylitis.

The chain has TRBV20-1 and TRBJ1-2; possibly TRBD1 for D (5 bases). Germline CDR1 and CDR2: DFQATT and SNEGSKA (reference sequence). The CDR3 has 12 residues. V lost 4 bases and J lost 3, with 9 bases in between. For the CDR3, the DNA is TGCAGTGCTATAAGGGGTGACTATGGCTACACCTTC. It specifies CSAIRGDYGYTF.

The CDR3 DNA reads TGTGCCAGCAGCCAAGTTCCGGCAGGGTACGGGGAGCAGTTCTTC. Translated, it gives CASSQVPAGYGEQFF. The chain has TRBV14 and TRBJ2-1, with a weak D call TRBD1 (5 bases). The germline V gene encodes CDR1 SGHDN and CDR2 FVKESK. Trimming removed 1 base at V and 10 bases at J, with 17 bases between. This CDR3 contains 15 residues.

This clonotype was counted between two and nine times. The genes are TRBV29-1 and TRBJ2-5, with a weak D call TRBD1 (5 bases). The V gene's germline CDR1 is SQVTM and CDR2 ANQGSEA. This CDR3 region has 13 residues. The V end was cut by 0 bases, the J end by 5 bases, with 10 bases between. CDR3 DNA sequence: TGCAGCGTTGAAGAGAACTCAGGGGAGACCCAGTACTTC. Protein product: CSVEENSGETQYF.

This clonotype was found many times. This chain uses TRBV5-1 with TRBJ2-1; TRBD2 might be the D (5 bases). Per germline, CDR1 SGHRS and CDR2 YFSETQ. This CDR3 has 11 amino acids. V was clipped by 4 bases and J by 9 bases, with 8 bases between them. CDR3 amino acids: CASSVRGEQFF. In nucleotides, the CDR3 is TGCGCCAGCAGCGTACGGGGTGAGCAGTTCTTC.

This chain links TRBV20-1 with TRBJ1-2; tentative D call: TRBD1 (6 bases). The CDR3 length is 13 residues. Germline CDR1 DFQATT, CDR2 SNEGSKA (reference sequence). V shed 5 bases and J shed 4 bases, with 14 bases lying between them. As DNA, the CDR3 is TGCAGTGCTCGTGGGGACACCCTCTATGGCTACACCTTC. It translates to CSARGDTLYGYTF.

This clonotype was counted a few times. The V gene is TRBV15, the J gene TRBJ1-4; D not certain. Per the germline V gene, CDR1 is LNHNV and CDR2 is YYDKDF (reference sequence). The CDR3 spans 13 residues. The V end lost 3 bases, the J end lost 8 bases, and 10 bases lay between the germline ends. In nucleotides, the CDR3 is TGTGCCACCAGCAGTGGTCGGGCGGAAAAACTGTTTTTT. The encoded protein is CATSSGRAEKLFF.

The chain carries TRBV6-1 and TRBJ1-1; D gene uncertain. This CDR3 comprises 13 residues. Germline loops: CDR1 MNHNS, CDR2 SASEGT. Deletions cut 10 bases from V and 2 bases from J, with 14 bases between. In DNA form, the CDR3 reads TGTGCCACCACCGTGGCGGGAAACACTGAAGCTTTCTTT. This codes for CATTVAGNTEAFF.

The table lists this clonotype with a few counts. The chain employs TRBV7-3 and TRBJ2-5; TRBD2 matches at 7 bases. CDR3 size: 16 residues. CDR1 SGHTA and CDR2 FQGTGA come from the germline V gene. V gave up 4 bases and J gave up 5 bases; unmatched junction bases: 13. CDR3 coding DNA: TGTGCCAGCAGCTCCTCCGGCGGGGGTGGGACCGAGACCCAGTACTTC. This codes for CASSSSGGGGTETQYF.

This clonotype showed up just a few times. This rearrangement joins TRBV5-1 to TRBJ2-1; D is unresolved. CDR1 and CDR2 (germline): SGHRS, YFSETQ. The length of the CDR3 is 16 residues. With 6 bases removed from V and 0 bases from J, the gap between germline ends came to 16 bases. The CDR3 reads CASTRGQMSSYNEQFF. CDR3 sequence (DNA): TGCGCCAGCACTCGAGGTCAGATGAGCTCCTACAATGAGCAGTTCTTC.

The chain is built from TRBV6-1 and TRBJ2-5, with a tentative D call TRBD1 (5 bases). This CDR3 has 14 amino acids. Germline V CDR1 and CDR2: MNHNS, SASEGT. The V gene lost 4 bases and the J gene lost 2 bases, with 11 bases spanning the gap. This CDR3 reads CASSGQPKQETQYF. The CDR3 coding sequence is TGTGCCAGCAGTGGACAGCCAAAACAAGAGACCCAGTACTTC.

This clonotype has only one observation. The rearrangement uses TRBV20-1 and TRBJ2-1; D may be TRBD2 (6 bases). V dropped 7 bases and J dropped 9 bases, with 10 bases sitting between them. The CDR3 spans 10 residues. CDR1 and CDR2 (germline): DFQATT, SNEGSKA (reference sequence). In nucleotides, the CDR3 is TGCAGTGTTCGGGACTTTGAGCAGTTCTTC. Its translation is CSVRDFEQFF.

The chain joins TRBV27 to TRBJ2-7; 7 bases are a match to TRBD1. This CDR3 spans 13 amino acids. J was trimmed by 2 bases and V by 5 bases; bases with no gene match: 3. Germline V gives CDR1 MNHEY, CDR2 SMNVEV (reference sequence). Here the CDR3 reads CASSNRGPYEQYF. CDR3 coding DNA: TGTGCCAGCAGTAACAGGGGCCCCTACGAGCAGTACTTC.

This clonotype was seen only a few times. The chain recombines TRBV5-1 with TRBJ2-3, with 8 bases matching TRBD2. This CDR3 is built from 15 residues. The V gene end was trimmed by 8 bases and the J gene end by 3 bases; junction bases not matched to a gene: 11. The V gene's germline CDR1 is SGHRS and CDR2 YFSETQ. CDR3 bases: TGCGCCAGTACCCGAACGGGACTAGAAACAGATACGCAGTATTTT. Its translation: CASTRTGLETDTQYF.

CDR3 in DNA: TGTGCCAGCAGCCCAGCGACTAGCGGGGGCCACGAGCAGTACTTC. Its translation: CASSPATSGGHEQYF. This chain uses TRBV13 with TRBJ2-7; 12 positions agree with TRBD2. The CDR3 sequence is 15 residues long. V lost 5 bases, J lost 5 bases, and 7 bases stayed unmatched. Germline V CDR1 and CDR2: PRHDT, FYEKMQ (reference sequence).

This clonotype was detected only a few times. CDR3 sequence: CSAPRIGKNIQYF. The CDR3 nucleotides read TGCAGTGCCCCCCGGATTGGGAAAAACATTCAGTACTTC. The V and J genes are TRBV20-1 and TRBJ2-4; D unclear. The V gene's germline CDR1 is DFQATT and CDR2 SNEGSKA (reference sequence). Trimming removed 6 bases from V and 4 bases from J, with 13 bases in between. The CDR3 is 13 amino acids.

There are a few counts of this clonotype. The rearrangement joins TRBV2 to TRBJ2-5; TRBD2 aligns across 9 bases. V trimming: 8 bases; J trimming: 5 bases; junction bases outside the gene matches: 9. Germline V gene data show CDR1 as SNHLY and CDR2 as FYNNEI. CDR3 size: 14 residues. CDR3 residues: CASDPGTSLETQYF. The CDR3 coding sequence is TGTGCCAGCGACCCTGGGACTAGCTTGGAGACCCAGTACTTC.

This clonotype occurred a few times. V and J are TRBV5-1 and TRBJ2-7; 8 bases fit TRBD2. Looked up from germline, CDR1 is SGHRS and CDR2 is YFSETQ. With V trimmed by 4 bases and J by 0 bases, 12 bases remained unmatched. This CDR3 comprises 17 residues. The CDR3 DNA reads TGCGCCAGCAGCCGAGAGTTAGCGGGACCATCCTCCTACGAGCAGTACTTC. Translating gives CASSRELAGPSSYEQYF.

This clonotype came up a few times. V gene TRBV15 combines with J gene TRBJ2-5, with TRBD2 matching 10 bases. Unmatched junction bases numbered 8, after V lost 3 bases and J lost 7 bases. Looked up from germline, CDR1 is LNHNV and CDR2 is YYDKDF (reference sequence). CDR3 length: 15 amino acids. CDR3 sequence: CATSRLAGGGRTQYF. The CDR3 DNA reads TGTGCCACCAGCAGGTTAGCGGGGGGTGGAAGGACCCAGTACTTC.

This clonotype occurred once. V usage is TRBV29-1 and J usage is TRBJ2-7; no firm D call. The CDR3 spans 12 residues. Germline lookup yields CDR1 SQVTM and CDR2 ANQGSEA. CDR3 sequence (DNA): TGCAGTGCCTTTGTTGGGACCTACGAGCAGTACTTC. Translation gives CSAFVGTYEQYF.

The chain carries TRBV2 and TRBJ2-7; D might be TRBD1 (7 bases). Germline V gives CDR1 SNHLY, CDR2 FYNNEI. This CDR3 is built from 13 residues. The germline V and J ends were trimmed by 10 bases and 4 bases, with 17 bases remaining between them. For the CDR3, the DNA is TGTGCCATTACTACAGGGGAGGAGTACGAGCAGTACTTC. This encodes CAITTGEEYEQYF.

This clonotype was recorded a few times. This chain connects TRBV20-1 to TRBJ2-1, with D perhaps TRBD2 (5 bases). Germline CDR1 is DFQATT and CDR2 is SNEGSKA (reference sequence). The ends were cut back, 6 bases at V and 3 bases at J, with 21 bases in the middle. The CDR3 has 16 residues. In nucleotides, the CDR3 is TGCAGTGCGCCGCAGGTTGGAGGACCCTTCTACAATGAGCAGTTCTTC. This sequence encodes CSAPQVGGPFYNEQFF.

Here the CDR3 reads CASSSRDRGGVEKLFF. In nucleotides, the CDR3 is TGTGCCAGCAGCTCCCGGGACAGGGGAGGGGTTGAAAAACTGTTTTTT. The V call is TRBV7-9, the J call TRBJ1-4; the match to TRBD1 covers 10 bases. The CDR3 extends over 16 amino acids. The junction had 9 bases not matched to a gene; V was cut back by 4 bases and J by 7 bases. Germline CDR1 reads SEHNR; CDR2 reads FQNEAQ (reference sequence).

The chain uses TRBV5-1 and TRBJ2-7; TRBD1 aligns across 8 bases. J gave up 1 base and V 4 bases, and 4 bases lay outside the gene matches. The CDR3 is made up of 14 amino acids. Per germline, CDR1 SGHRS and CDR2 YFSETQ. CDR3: CASSVGTGSYEQYF. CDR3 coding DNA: TGCGCCAGCAGCGTCGGGACAGGTTCCTACGAGCAGTACTTC.

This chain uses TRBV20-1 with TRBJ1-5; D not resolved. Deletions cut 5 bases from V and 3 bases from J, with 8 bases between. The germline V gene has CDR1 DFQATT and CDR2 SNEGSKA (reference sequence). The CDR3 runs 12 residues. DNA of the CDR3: TGCAGTGCTTCCGACGCCAATCAGCCCCAGCATTTT. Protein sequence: CSASDANQPQHF.

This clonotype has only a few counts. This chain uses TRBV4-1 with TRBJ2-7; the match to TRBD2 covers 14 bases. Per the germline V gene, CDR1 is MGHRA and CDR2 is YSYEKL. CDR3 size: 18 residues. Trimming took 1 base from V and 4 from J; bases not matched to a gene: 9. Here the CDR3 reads CASSQATQGLAGEYEQYF. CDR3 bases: TGCGCCAGCAGCCAAGCAACCCAGGGACTAGCGGGAGAATACGAGCAGTACTTC.

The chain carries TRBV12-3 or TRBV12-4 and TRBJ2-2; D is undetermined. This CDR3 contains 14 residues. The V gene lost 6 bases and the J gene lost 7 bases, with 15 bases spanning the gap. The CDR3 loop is CASRPGDLNGELFF. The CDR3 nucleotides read TGTGCCAGCAGGCCCGGAGATCTAAACGGGGAGCTGTTTTTT.